This T cell receptor beta chain comes out of a study of OX40 agonist ivuxolimab in advanced cancers. Study-level background: Partial responses were seen in three patients, one with hepatocellular carcinoma and two with cutaneous melanoma.

Clones were read by immunoSEQ multiplex PCR, and TCRdb kept only the in-frame ones, dropping some. The profile shows fewer than 35,000 clones, about 73% of them singletons. Study results and limitations: Partial responders at 0.1-3.0 mg/kg had among the lowest clonal expansion.

Individuals having autoimmune disease history or systemic immunosuppression were not enrolled. With respect to this clone: Its antigen remains unidentified.

CDR1 and CDR2 (germline): SGHTA, FQGNSA. V lost 5 bases and J lost 4, with 14 bases in between. The CDR3 has 14 residues. The V and J genes are TRBV7-2 and TRBJ1-2, with unresolved D. This specimen was CD4+ or CD8+ T cells sorted from blood, taken in a trial of the OX40 agonist ivuxolimab. This receptor was identified in an adult with an advanced solid tumor such as melanoma, head and neck, liver or kidney cancer. The CDR3 sequence: CASSLLDWSYGYTF. The DNA for the CDR3 is TGTGCCAGCAGCCTACTGGATTGGTCCTATGGCTACACCTTC.